One sample yielded the 27 T cell receptor beta chains listed below, sequenced in a study of blood T cell repertoires in COVID-19. Some clones are missing from TCRdb's copy, which holds only in-frame ones; the method was immunoSEQ multiplex PCR. The data hold just over 250,000 clones, with approximately 89% observed a single time. The sequencing sample was made of peripheral blood. The receptors come from a woman between 70 and 85 years old with COVID-19, enrolled during active disease.

The chain couples TRBV19 to TRBJ1-1, with D uncertain. CDR1 is LNHDA and CDR2 is SQIVND in the germline V gene (reference sequence). Trimming removed 5 bases at V and 4 bases at J, with 11 bases between. The CDR3 extends over 13 amino acids. The CDR3 reads CASSHKRGTEAFF. CDR3 in DNA: TGTGCCAGTAGTCACAAACGGGGCACTGAAGCTTTCTTT.

The chain combines TRBV29-1 with TRBJ1-2; perhaps TRBD1 as D (6 bases). Germline V lookup: CDR1 SQVTM, CDR2 ANQGSEA. The CDR3 is 12 residues long. With 4 bases removed from V and 3 bases from J, the gap between germline ends came to 9 bases. The CDR3 DNA reads TGCAGCGTTGTGACAGGAGACTATGGCTACACCTTC. Amino acid sequence: CSVVTGDYGYTF.

The chain joins TRBV11-3 to TRBJ2-3, with 12 bases that match TRBD2. The germline V gene encodes CDR1 SGHNT and CDR2 YENEEA. Trimming cost V 3 bases and J 2 bases; bases outside gene matches: 6. This CDR3 comprises 17 residues. CDR3 in DNA: TGTGCCAGCAGCTTGACACGACTAGCGGGAGTCACAGATACGCAGTATTTT. This encodes CASSLTRLAGVTDTQYF.

V usage is TRBV28 and J usage is TRBJ1-4; TRBD1 matches at 8 bases. V lost 6 bases to trimming and J lost 10 bases; unmatched junction nucleotides: 13. This CDR3 is built from 15 residues. Germline CDR1 and CDR2: MDHEN and SYDVKM. The DNA for the CDR3 is TGTGCCAGCAGCGAAACCGGGACAGGTGTAAGAAAACTGTTTTTT. This gives the protein CASSETGTGVRKLFF.

This sequence joins TRBV5-5 and TRBJ2-1; a possible D gene is TRBD1 (6 bases). Germline lookup yields CDR1 SGHKS and CDR2 YYEKEE (reference sequence). CDR3 length: 15 amino acids. V gave up 4 bases and J gave up 6 bases, with 17 bases separating them. DNA for the CDR3: TGTGCCAGCAGCACCGGGACATTTGAGGGCAATGAGCAGTTCTTC. Translation gives CASSTGTFEGNEQFF.

V usage is TRBV30 and J usage is TRBJ2-5, with a possible D match to TRBD2 (6 bases). Trimming took 5 bases from V and 5 from J, leaving 12 bases between them. Germline V gives CDR1 GTSNPN, CDR2 SVGIG (reference sequence). This CDR3 comprises 12 residues. CDR3 DNA: TGTGCCTGGTCTCCAGGGAGGGAGACCCAGTACTTC. Translating it yields CAWSPGRETQYF.

This chain joins TRBV7-3 and TRBJ2-4, with a tentative D call TRBD1 (6 bases). Germline V gene data show CDR1 as SGHTA and CDR2 as FQGTGA. This CDR3 is 13 amino acids long. The CDR3 spells CATVRGHKNIQYF. In DNA form, the CDR3 reads TGTGCAACGGTGAGGGGACATAAAAACATTCAGTACTTC. The full variable domain, its missing parts supplied by reference TRBV7-3 and TRBJ2-4, is GAGVSQTPSNKVTEKGKYVELRCDPISGHTALYWYRQSLGQGPEFLIYFQGTGAADDSGLPNDRFFAVRPEGSVSTLKIQRTERGDSAVYLCATVRGHKNIQYFGAGTRLSVL.

The gene calls are TRBV9 and TRBJ1-4; 7 bases match TRBD1. CDR3 length: 16 amino acids. Germline V gives CDR1 SGDLS, CDR2 YYNGEE. Germline trimming cut 0 bases from V and 3 bases from J; bases unmatched to any gene: 5. The CDR3 reads CASSVEGTEPNEKLFF. The CDR3, as DNA: TGTGCCAGCAGCGTAGAGGGGACAGAACCTAATGAAAAACTGTTTTTT.

The chain combines TRBV9 with TRBJ1-4, with D possibly matching TRBD1 (6 bases). The V end was cut by 6 bases, the J end by 8 bases, with 20 bases between. Germline V lookup: CDR1 SGDLS, CDR2 YYNGEE. The CDR3 extends over 15 amino acids. The CDR3 DNA follows: TGTGCCAGCAAAGGGGACATAGGTCTCCACGAAAAACTGTTTTTT. Translating gives CASKGDIGLHEKLFF.

The chain links TRBV4-2 to TRBJ2-1, with a tentative D call TRBD1 (6 bases). Per germline, CDR1 LGHNA and CDR2 YNFKEQ. Trimming took 4 bases from V and 1 from J, leaving 14 bases between them. CDR3 length: 16 residues. The CDR3 reads CASSRFAQGSYNEQFF. The CDR3 DNA follows: TGTGCCAGCAGCCGGTTTGCACAGGGTTCCTACAATGAGCAGTTCTTC.

The CDR3 sequence: CASNLRGGNQPQHF. The DNA for the CDR3 is TGTGCCAGCAATTTGCGGGGGGGCAATCAGCCCCAGCATTTT. The chain uses TRBV6-5 and TRBJ1-5; maybe TRBD1 (5 bases). Germline CDR1 is MNHEY and CDR2 is SVGAGI. The CDR3 is 14 amino acids. Trimming took 7 bases from V and 2 from J, leaving 12 bases between them.

As DNA, the CDR3 is TGTGCCAGCAGCAACGACAGGGTAATAAATGGCTACACCTTC. Translated: CASSNDRVINGYTF. The chain is built from TRBV6-5 and TRBJ1-2; 7 nucleotides line up with TRBD1. Germline V gene sequence: CDR1 MNHEY, CDR2 SVGAGI. The ends lost 6 bases at V and 6 bases at J; junction bases unmatched: 10. This CDR3 contains 14 residues.

The CDR3 DNA follows: TGTGCCAGCAGCCCGGCCGCGACAGGGTCGAACACTGAAGCTTTCTTT. It yields the protein CASSPAATGSNTEAFF. The chain has TRBV7-9 and TRBJ1-1, with 7 bases identical to TRBD1. The CDR3 covers 16 residues. The germline V gene encodes CDR1 SEHNR and CDR2 FQNEAQ (reference sequence). Trimming took 5 bases from V and 1 from J; bases not matched to a gene: 10.

The CDR3 is CATSRDSSFRTQYF. CDR3 DNA sequence: TGTGCCACCAGCAGAGATTCGTCGTTCAGAACCCAGTACTTC. The V call is TRBV15, the J call TRBJ2-5, with unresolved D. CDR1 and CDR2 from the germline V gene are LNHNV and YYDKDF (reference sequence). The CDR3 is made up of 14 amino acids. The ends were cut back, 0 bases at V and 8 bases at J, with 13 bases in the middle.

This rearrangement joins TRBV19 to TRBJ1-6, with no clear D. Trimming removed 9 bases at V and 1 base at J, with 10 bases between. Germline-derived CDR1 and CDR2 are LNHDA and SQIVND (reference sequence). The CDR3 totals 14 residues. The CDR3 is CASGSGSYNSPLHF. The CDR3 DNA reads as TGTGCCAGCGGTTCGGGATCCTATAATTCACCCCTCCACTTT. Using reference TRBV19 and TRBJ1-6 for the parts outside the CDR3, the full variable domain is DGGITQSPKYLFRKEGQNVTLSCEQNLNHDAMYWYRQDPGQGLRLIYYSQIVNDFQKGDIAEGYSVSREKKESFPLTVTSAQKNPTAFYLCASGSGSYNSPLHFGNGTRLTVT.

The chain couples TRBV7-9 to TRBJ1-1; TRBD1 aligns across 7 bases. The J segment lost 7 bases and the V segment lost 2 bases, leaving 4 bases of the junction unmatched. The CDR3 sequence is 13 residues long. Germline assignment: CDR1 SEHNR and CDR2 FQNEAQ (reference sequence). The CDR3 nucleotides read TGTGCCAGCAGCTTACGGACAGGACTTGAAGCTTTCTTT. It translates to CASSLRTGLEAFF.

The V call is TRBV14, the J call TRBJ2-7, with 8 bases lining up with TRBD2. Unmatched junction bases numbered 5, after V lost 1 base and J lost 3 bases. This CDR3 spans 15 amino acids. Germline V lookup: CDR1 SGHDN, CDR2 FVKESK. The CDR3 loop reads CASSQALAGYYEQYF. The CDR3 bases are TGTGCCAGCAGCCAAGCCCTAGCGGGCTACTACGAGCAGTACTTC. Variable domain in full (rest from reference TRBV14 and TRBJ2-7): EAGVTQFPSHSVIEKGQTVTLRCDPISGHDNLYWYRRVMGKEIKFLLHFVKESKQDESGMPNNRFLAERTGGTYSTLKVQPAELEDSGVYFCASSQALAGYYEQYFGPGTRLTVT.

This chain's CDR3 is CASSDRAHEQYF. The DNA of the CDR3 is TGTGCCAGCAGCGACAGGGCACACGAGCAGTACTTC. V usage is TRBV6-2 or TRBV6-3 and J usage is TRBJ2-7; 7 nucleotides align to TRBD1. Germline-derived CDR1 and CDR2 are MNHEY and SVGEGT. Unmatched junction bases numbered 4, after V lost 6 bases and J lost 5 bases. The CDR3 extends over 12 amino acids.

The V and J genes are TRBV7-2 and TRBJ1-5; D may be TRBD1 (6 bases). CDR3 size: 16 residues. Trimming shortened V by 4 bases and J by 5 bases, and 18 bases separated the two germline ends. Germline V gives CDR1 SGHTA, CDR2 FQGNSA. In DNA form, the CDR3 reads TGTGCCAGCAGCTCCCTCCGTTGGGGGGGCCATCAGCCCCAGCATTTT. Translating gives CASSSLRWGGHQPQHF.

The chain carries TRBV2 and TRBJ2-5, with 9 bases matching TRBD1. J lost 4 bases, V lost 6 bases, and 6 bases had no gene match. The germline CDR1 and CDR2 sequences are SNHLY and FYNNEI. The CDR3 loop spans 14 amino acids. Here the CDR3 DNA reads TGTGCCAGCAGCTTGGGACAGGGAGGAGAGACCCAGTACTTC. Its protein product is CASSLGQGGETQYF.

The V gene is TRBV11-2, the J gene TRBJ2-1, with a possible D match to TRBD2 (5 bases). This CDR3 spans 15 amino acids. V shed 1 base and J shed 3 bases, with 10 bases lying between them. The V gene's germline CDR1 is SGHAT and CDR2 FQNNGV. The CDR3 bases are TGTGCCAGCAGCTTAGGAGGGAAAAGCTACAATGAGCAGTTCTTC. Translated: CASSLGGKSYNEQFF.

The chain uses TRBV6-1 and TRBJ1-2, with 11 positions matching TRBD1. Germline assignment: CDR1 MNHNS and CDR2 SASEGT. CDR3 size: 17 residues. J lost 4 bases, V lost 0 bases, and 7 bases had no gene match. The CDR3 here is CASSEAFLGTGGYGYTF. CDR3 sequence (DNA): TGTGCCAGCAGTGAAGCGTTTCTAGGGACAGGGGGCTATGGCTACACCTTC.

The genes are TRBV6-5 and TRBJ2-7, with TRBD1 matching over 10 bases. The germline CDR1 and CDR2 sequences are MNHEY and SVGAGI. This CDR3 has 14 amino acids. J gave up 3 bases and V 6 bases, and 5 bases lay outside the gene matches. The CDR3 DNA reads as TGTGCCAGCAGAAGACAGGGGGCGGACTACGAGCAGTACTTC. This codes for CASRRQGADYEQYF.

CDR3 amino acids: CASKAGLVNEQFF. The CDR3 region has the DNA TGTGCCAGCAAGGCGGGACTAGTGAATGAGCAGTTCTTC. This rearrangement joins TRBV2 to TRBJ2-1; 8 positions match TRBD2. V was pared by 7 bases and J by 7 bases, with 6 bases of the junction left unmatched. Germline CDR1 and CDR2: SNHLY and FYNNEI. The CDR3 consists of 13 residues.

The V and J genes are TRBV27 and TRBJ1-4; no reliable D call. Trimming left V 8 bases short and J 8 bases short, with 15 bases between. The CDR3 runs 13 residues. The germline gives CDR1 MNHEY, CDR2 SMNVEV (reference sequence). The CDR3: CASRPTYVEKLFF. The CDR3 nucleotides are TGTGCCAGCCGCCCGACATACGTAGAAAAACTGTTTTTT. The whole variable domain, remainder taken from reference TRBV27 and TRBJ1-4, is EAQVTQNPRYLITVTGKKLTVTCSQNMNHEYMSWYRQDPGLGLRQIYYSMNVEVTDKGDVPEGYKVSRKEKRNFPLILESPSPNQTSLYFCASRPTYVEKLFFGSGTQLSVL.

The chain recombines TRBV5-6 with TRBJ2-2, with 10 bases fitting TRBD1. V shed 3 bases and J 2 bases; nucleotides not matched to a gene: 4. Germline lookup yields CDR1 SGHDT and CDR2 YYEEEE. The CDR3 is 16 amino acids. The CDR3 sequence: CASSYLTGGNTGELFF. The CDR3 bases are TGTGCCAGCAGCTACCTGACAGGGGGCAACACCGGGGAGCTGTTTTTT. Filled out from reference TRBV5-6 and TRBJ2-2, the complete variable domain reads DAGVTQSPTHLIKTRGQQVTLRCSPKSGHDTVSWYQQALGQGPQFIFQYYEEEERQRGNFPDRFSGHQFPNYSSELNVNALLLGDSALYLCASSYLTGGNTGELFFGEGSRLTVL.

This chain uses TRBV6-1 with TRBJ1-5; D is ambiguous. V was cut by 2 bases and J by 7 bases, with 12 bases left in between. Germline V gene lookup returns CDR1 MNHNS and CDR2 SASEGT. The CDR3 has 14 residues. The CDR3 nucleotides read TGTGCCAGCAGTGAATACGGGGATTGGCAGCCCCAGCATTTT. This translates into CASSEYGDWQPQHF.